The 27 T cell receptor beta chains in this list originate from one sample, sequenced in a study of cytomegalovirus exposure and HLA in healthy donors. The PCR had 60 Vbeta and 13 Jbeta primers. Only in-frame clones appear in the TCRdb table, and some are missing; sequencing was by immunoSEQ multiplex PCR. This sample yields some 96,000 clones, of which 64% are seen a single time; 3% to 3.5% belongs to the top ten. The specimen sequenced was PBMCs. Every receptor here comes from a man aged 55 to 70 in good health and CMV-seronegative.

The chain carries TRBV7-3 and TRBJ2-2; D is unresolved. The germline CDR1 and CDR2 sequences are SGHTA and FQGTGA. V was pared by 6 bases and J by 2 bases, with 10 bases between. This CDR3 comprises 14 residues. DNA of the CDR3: TGTGCCAGCAGGGAACAGCCCAACACCGGGGAGCTGTTTTTT. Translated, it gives CASREQPNTGELFF.

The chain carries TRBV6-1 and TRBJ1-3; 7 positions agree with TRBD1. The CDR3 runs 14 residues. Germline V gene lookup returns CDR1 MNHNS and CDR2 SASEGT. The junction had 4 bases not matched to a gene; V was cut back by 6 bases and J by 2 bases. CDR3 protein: CASRGTVPGNTIYF. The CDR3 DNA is TGTGCCAGCAGGGGGACAGTGCCTGGAAACACCATATATTTT.

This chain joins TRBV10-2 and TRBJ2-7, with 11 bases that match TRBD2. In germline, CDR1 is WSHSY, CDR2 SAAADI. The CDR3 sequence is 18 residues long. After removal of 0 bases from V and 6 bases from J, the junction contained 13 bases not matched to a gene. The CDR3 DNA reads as TGCGCCAGCAGTGAGTCGATTACTAGCGGGAGTAATGTGCCCGAGCAGTACTTC. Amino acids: CASSESITSGSNVPEQYF.

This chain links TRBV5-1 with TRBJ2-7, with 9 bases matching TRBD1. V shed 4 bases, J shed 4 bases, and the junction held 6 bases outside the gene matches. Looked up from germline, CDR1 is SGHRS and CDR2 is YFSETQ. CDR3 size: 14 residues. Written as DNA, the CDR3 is TGCGCCAGCAGCATCGGACAGGGGCGATACGAGCAGTACTTC. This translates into CASSIGQGRYEQYF. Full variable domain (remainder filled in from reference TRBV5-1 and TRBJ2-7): KAGVTQTPRYLIKTRGQQVTLSCSPISGHRSVSWYQQTPGQGLQFLFEYFSETQRNKGNFPGRFSGRQFSNSRSEMNVSTLELGDSALYLCASSIGQGRYEQYFGPGTRLTVT.

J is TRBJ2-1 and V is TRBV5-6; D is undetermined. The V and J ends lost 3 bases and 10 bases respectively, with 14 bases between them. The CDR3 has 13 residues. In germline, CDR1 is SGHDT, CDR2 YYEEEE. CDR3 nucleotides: TGTGCCAGCAGCTCCTATCGGGTCCCCGAGCAGTTCTTC. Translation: CASSSYRVPEQFF. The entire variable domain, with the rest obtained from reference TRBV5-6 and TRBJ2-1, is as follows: DAGVTQSPTHLIKTRGQQVTLRCSPKSGHDTVSWYQQALGQGPQFIFQYYEEEERQRGNFPDRFSGHQFPNYSSELNVNALLLGDSALYLCASSSYRVPEQFFGPGTRLTVL.

DNA of the CDR3: TGTGCCAGCAGTGTAGCCTCCACAGATACGCAGTATTTT. It encodes CASSVASTDTQYF. V gene TRBV2 combines with J gene TRBJ2-3; D unresolved. Germline V gene data show CDR1 as SNHLY and CDR2 as FYNNEI. Trimming stripped 4 bases from V and 2 bases from J, with 7 bases between. The CDR3 sequence is 13 residues long.

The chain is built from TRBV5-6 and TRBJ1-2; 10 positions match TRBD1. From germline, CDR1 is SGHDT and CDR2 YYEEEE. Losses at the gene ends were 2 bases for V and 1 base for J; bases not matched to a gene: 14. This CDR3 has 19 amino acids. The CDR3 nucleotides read TGTGCCAGCAGCTTCCGCCTCGGACAGGGGGGGGTTTTTAACTATGGCTACACCTTC. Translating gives CASSFRLGQGGVFNYGYTF. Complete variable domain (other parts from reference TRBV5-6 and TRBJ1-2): DAGVTQSPTHLIKTRGQQVTLRCSPKSGHDTVSWYQQALGQGPQFIFQYYEEEERQRGNFPDRFSGHQFPNYSSELNVNALLLGDSALYLCASSFRLGQGGVFNYGYTFGSGTRLTVV.

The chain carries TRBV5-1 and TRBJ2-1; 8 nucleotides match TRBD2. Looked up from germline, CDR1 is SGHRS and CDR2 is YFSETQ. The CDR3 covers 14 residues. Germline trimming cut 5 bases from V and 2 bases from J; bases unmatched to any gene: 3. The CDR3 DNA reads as TGCGCCAGCAGTGGACTAGCAGCCTACAATGAGCAGTTCTTC. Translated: CASSGLAAYNEQFF.

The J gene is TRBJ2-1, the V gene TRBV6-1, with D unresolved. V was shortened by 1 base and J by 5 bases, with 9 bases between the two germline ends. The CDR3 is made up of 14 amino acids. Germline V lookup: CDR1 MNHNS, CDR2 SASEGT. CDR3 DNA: TGTGCCAGCAGTGAAGGACTGGAGAACAATGAGCAGTTCTTC. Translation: CASSEGLENNEQFF.

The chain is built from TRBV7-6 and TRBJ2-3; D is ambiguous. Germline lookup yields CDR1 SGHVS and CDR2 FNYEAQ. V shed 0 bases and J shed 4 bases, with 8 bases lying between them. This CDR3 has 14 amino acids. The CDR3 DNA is TGTGCCAGCAGCTTAGCGAGAAGCGCAGATACGCAGTATTTT. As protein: CASSLARSADTQYF.

CDR3 sequence: CASSLVLAGGNEQYF. CDR3 nucleotides: TGTGCCAGCAGCTTGGTACTAGCGGGAGGTAACGAGCAGTACTTC. This chain uses TRBV5-6 with TRBJ2-7; 12 nucleotides line up with TRBD2. CDR3 length: 15 amino acids. V gave up 0 bases and J gave up 5 bases; unmatched junction bases: 3. Germline V gene data show CDR1 as SGHDT and CDR2 as YYEEEE.

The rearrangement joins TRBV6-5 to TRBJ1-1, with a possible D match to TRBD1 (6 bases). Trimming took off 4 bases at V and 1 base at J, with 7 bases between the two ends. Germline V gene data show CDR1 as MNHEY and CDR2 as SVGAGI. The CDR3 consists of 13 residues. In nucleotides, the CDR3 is TGTGCCAGCAGTTCACAGGGGAACACTGAAGCTTTCTTT. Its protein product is CASSSQGNTEAFF.

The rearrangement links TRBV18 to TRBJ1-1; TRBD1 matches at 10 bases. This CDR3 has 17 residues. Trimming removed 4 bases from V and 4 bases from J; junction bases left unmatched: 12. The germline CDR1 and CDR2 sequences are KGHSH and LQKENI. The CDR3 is CASSRPGTGVWATEAFF. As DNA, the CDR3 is TGTGCCAGCTCACGACCCGGGACAGGGGTCTGGGCCACTGAAGCTTTCTTT.

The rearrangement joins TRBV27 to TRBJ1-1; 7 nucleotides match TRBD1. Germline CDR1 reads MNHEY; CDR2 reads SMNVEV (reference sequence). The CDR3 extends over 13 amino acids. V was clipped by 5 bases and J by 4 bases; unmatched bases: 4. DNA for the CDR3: TGTGCCAGCAGTCTGTCAGGGGGCACTGAAGCTTTCTTT. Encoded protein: CASSLSGGTEAFF.

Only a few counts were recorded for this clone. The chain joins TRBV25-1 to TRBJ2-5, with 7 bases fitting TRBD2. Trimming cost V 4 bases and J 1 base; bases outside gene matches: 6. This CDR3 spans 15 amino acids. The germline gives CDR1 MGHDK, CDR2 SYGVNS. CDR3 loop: CASSALSSGQETQYF. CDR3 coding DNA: TGTGCCAGCAGTGCCCTTTCTAGCGGCCAAGAGACCCAGTACTTC.

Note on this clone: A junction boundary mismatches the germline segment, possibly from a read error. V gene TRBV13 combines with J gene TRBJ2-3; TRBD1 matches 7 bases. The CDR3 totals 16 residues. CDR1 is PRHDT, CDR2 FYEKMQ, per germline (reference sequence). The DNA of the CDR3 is TGTGCCAGCAGCCTAGGGGGACAGATACACCAAGATACGCAGTATTTT. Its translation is CASSLGGQIHQDTQYF.

The CDR3 coding sequence is TGTGCCTGGAGTCATGCGGGGTGGGGTGAGCAGTTCTTC. It is translated as CAWSHAGWGEQFF. The chain carries TRBV30 and TRBJ2-1, with D perhaps matching TRBD2 (6 bases). Germline V gene sequence: CDR1 GTSNPN, CDR2 SVGIG (reference sequence). The V end lost 2 bases, the J end lost 9 bases, and 14 bases lay between the germline ends. The CDR3 is 13 amino acids.

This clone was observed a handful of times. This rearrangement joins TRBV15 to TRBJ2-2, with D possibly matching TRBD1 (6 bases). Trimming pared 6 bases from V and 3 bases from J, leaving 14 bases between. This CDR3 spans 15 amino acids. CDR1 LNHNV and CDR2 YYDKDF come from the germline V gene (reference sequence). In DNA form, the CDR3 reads TGTGCCACCAGGGTCCCAGGGGCTGACACCGGGGAGCTGTTTTTT. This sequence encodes CATRVPGADTGELFF.

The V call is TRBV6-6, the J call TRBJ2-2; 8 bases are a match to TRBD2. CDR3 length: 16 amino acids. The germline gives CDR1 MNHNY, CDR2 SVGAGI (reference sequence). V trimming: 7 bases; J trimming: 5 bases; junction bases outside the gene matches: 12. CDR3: CASTGRGGRETGELFF. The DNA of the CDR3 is TGTGCCAGCACAGGTCGGGGGGGCCGCGAGACCGGGGAGCTGTTTTTT.

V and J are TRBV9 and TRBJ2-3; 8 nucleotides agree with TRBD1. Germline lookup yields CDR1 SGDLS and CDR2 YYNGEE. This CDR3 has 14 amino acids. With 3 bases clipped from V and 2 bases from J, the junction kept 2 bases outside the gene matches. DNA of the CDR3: TGTGCCAGCAGCGAGACAGGGGACACAGATACGCAGTATTTT. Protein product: CASSETGDTDTQYF.

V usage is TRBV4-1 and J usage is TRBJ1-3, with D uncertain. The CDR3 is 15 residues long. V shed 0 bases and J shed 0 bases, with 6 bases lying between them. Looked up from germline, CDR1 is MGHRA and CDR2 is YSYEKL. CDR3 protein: CASSQDPGSGNTIYF. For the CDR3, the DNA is TGCGCCAGCAGCCAAGATCCCGGCTCTGGAAACACCATATATTTT.

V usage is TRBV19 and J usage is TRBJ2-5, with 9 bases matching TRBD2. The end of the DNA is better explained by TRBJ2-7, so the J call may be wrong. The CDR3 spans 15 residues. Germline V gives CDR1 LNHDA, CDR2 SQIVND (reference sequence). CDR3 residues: CASSNRLAVTYEQYF. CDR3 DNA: TGTGCCAGTAGTAACCGACTAGCGGTGACCTACGAGCAGTACTTC.

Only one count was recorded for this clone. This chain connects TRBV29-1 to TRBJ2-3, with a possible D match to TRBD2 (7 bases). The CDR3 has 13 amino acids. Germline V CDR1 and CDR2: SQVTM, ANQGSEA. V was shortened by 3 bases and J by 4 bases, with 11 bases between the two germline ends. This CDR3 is CSVDRGGADTQYF. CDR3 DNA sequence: TGCAGCGTTGACCGCGGGGGCGCAGATACGCAGTATTTT.

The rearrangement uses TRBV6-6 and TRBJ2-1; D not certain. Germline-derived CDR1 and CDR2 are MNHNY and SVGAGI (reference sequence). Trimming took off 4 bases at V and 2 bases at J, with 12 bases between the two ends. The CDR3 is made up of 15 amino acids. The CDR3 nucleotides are TGTGCCAGCAGTTCATCATCGGGTGCCTACAATGAGCAGTTCTTC. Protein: CASSSSSGAYNEQFF.

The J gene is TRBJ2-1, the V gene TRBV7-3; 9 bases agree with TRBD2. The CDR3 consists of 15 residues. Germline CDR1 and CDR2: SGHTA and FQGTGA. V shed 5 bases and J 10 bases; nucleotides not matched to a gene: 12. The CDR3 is CASSTRGGRAWEQFF. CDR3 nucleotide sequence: TGTGCCAGCAGCACTCGAGGCGGGAGGGCCTGGGAGCAGTTCTTC.

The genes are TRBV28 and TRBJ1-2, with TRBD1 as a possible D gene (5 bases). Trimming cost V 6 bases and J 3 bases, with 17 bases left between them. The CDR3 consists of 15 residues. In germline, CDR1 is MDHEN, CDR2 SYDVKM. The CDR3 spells CASRRGGRADYGYTF. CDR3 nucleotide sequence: TGTGCCAGCAGGCGGGGTGGCAGGGCGGACTATGGCTACACCTTC.

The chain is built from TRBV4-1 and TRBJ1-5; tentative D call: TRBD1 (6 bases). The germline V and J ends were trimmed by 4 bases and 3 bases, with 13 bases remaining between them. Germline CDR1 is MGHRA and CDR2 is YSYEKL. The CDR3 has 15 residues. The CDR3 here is CASSRRTGSNQPQHF. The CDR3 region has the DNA TGCGCCAGCAGCCGCCGAACAGGGTCCAATCAGCCCCAGCATTTT.